This T cell receptor (beta chain) is from a study of OX40 agonist ivuxolimab in advanced cancers. Study context: Averaging roughly 60 years in age, with a range of 23 to 79, the cohort was around 87% male.

Germline V gives CDR1 SGHDN, CDR2 FVKESK. V lost 4 bases, J lost 7 bases, and 10 bases stayed unmatched. The CDR3 totals 17 residues. A single count supports this clone. Measured with immunoSEQ multiplex PCR; TCRdb has only the in-frame clones, and not every one. The repertoire holds 70,000 to 95,000 clones, with 92% as singletons. The input for sequencing was CD4+ or CD8+ T cells sorted from blood, taken in a trial of the OX40 agonist ivuxolimab. The chain has TRBV14 and TRBJ2-2; 12 bases line up with TRBD2. The receptor was isolated from an adult with an advanced solid tumor such as melanoma, head and neck, liver or kidney cancer. CDR3 amino acids: CASSPGLAGRLGGELFF. CDR3 DNA: TGTGCCAGCAGCCCCGGACTAGCGGGACGACTTGGCGGGGAGCTGTTTTTT.